A selection of T cell receptor beta chains follows, all from one sample in a study of T cell responses to AZD1222 COVID-19 vaccine. Using immunoSEQ multiplex PCR, the repertoire was profiled, and TCRdb retains in-frame clones only, with some absent. The sample has 190,000 or so clones, approximately 94% seen once; the top ten hold roughly 1%. The starting material was peripheral blood, obtained 28 days after the second AZD1222 dose. The receptors derive from an adult who received the AZD1222 COVID-19 vaccine. Both conserved end residues are part of each CDR3. Each record gives: D gene, V gene, clone size, J gene, CDR3 DNA, CDR3 protein. The D gene is left open where the match is weak. Clone size is shown for a subset of rows, as once, few, many or a class of expanded clone.

>NA|TRBV19|NA|TRBJ1-2
TGTGCCAGTAGGTCGACAGGAACTAACTATGGCTACACCTTC
CASRSTGTNYGYTF
>NA|TRBV5-6|NA|TRBJ1-5
TGTGCCAGCAGCTTTAGGGAGAGGGGCAATCAGCCCCAGCATTTT
CASSFRERGNQPQHF
>TRBD1|TRBV19|NA|TRBJ1-2
TGTGCCAGTAGTACAGACAGGGGGCGTCATGGCTACACCTTC
CASSTDRGRHGYTF
>NA|TRBV18|NA|TRBJ1-2
TGTGCCAGCTCACCACGGGGGGCGGACTATGGCTACACCTTC
CASSPRGADYGYTF
>TRBD1|TRBV3-1/TRBV3-2|NA|TRBJ1-1
TGTGCCAGCACCAATGGACAGGGTGAGAACACTGAAGCTTTCTTT
CASTNGQGENTEAFF
>NA|TRBV27|once|TRBJ2-1
TGTGCCAGCAGTGATGTGGGAAGGGGATACAATGAGCAGTTCTTC
CASSDVGRGYNEQFF
>TRBD1|TRBV9|NA|TRBJ2-1
TGTGCCAGCAGCGGGAGACAGGGGGTACTTAATGAGCAGTTCTTC
CASSGRQGVLNEQFF
>NA|TRBV12-3/TRBV12-4|NA|TRBJ1-1
TGTGCCAGCACCTTAACTACGGGGACTGAAGCTTTCTTT
CASTLTTGTEAFF
>TRBD1|TRBV5-1|NA|TRBJ2-1
TGCGCCAGCAGCTTGTGGGGACAGGGGGCCGGGGGCTACAATGAGCAGTTCTTC
CASSLWGQGAGGYNEQFF
>NA|TRBV30|NA|TRBJ2-2
TGTGCCTGGAACAGCGCCGGGGAGCTGTTTTTT
CAWNSAGELFF
>NA|TRBV27|NA|TRBJ2-7
TGTGCCAGCTTGCGCGACGGGTTGGTCTACGAGCAGTACTTC
CASLRDGLVYEQYF
>TRBD1|TRBV19|NA|TRBJ1-4
TGTGCCACCGTCGCTCAGGGGGCGATTGAAAAACTGTTTTTT
CATVAQGAIEKLFF
>TRBD1|TRBV7-2|NA|TRBJ1-5
TGTGCCAGCAGCTCACGGACAGGGGATCTAAGCAATCAGCCCCAGCATTTT
CASSSRTGDLSNQPQHF
>TRBD1|TRBV6-5|NA|TRBJ1-4
TGTGCCAGCAAACCGGGACAGGGACGGGAAAAACTGTTTTTT
CASKPGQGREKLFF
>NA|TRBV2|NA|TRBJ1-3
TGTGCCAGTTCCCCAGACTCCGGGCGAGGAAACACCATATATTTT
CASSPDSGRGNTIYF
>TRBD1|TRBV4-1|NA|TRBJ1-1
TGCGCCAGCAGCCTCTACTACAGGGGGACGAACACTGAAGCTTTCTTT
CASSLYYRGTNTEAFF
>TRBD1|TRBV4-1|NA|TRBJ1-2
TGCGCCAGCAGCCAACGCCCTTGGACAGGGAACTATGGCTACACCTTC
CASSQRPWTGNYGYTF
>TRBD1|TRBV28|NA|TRBJ1-1
TGTGCCAGCACCATCGAAGGGACAGGTGAGACTGAAGCTTTCTTT
CASTIEGTGETEAFF
>TRBD1|TRBV5-1|NA|TRBJ1-3
TGCGCCAGCAGCCGTACAGGGGCTGGAAACACCATATATTTT
CASSRTGAGNTIYF
>NA|TRBV9|NA|TRBJ1-1
TGTGCCAGCAGCGTGGAGGGGACCGAAGCTTTCTTT
CASSVEGTEAFF
>TRBD1|TRBV18|NA|TRBJ1-6
TGTGCCAGCTCACCGGGGGACAGGGGGAATTCACCCCTCCACTTT
CASSPGDRGNSPLHF
>NA|TRBV9|NA|TRBJ2-5
TGTGCCAGCAGCGTAGACGGGATACCGGGGACCCAGTACTTC
CASSVDGIPGTQYF
>NA|TRBV5-1|NA|TRBJ2-1
TGCGCCAGCAGCTTGGAGGCAGGGATATACAATGAGCAGTTCTTC
CASSLEAGIYNEQFF
>NA|TRBV27|NA|TRBJ1-1
TGTGCCAGCAGCCCTGGGGGCACTGAAGCTTTCTTT
CASSPGGTEAFF
>NA|TRBV4-3|NA|TRBJ1-5
TGCGCCAGCAGCCAAGTCCCCGGGGGCAATCAGCCCCAGCATTTT
CASSQVPGGNQPQHF
>NA|TRBV5-4|once|TRBJ1-1
TGTGCCAGCAGCGGGGGGGGAAGTGAAGCTTTCTTT
CASSGGGSEAFF
>NA|TRBV29-1|NA|TRBJ1-1
TGCAGTGCAGCGAACACTGAAGCTTTCTTT
CSAANTEAFF
>NA|TRBV15|NA|TRBJ1-3
TGTGCCACCAGCTCGGCCAGGGTACCTGGAAACACCATATATTTT
CATSSARVPGNTIYF
>TRBD2|TRBV2|NA|TRBJ2-1
TGTGCCAGCATCACCCCGAGACTAGCGGGGGGTAATGAGCAGTTCTTC
CASITPRLAGGNEQFF
>NA|TRBV7-3|NA|TRBJ1-1
TGTGCCAGCAGCTTATCGGGGGGATCTGAAGCTTTCTTT
CASSLSGGSEAFF
>TRBD2|TRBV5-6|NA|TRBJ2-1
TGTGCCAGCAGCTTGGGTGCGGGAGGGCCGCAATCCGAGCAGTTCTTC
CASSLGAGGPQSEQFF
>NA|TRBV2|few|TRBJ1-1
TGTGCCAGCAGTGAAGGCAAAACGTTCAGACCCGGCACTGAAGCTTTCTTT
CASSEGKTFRPGTEAFF
>NA|TRBV6-2/TRBV6-3|NA|TRBJ1-6
TGTGCCAGCAGTCACCCTTCGGGGGGGAGATATAATTCACCCCTCCACTTT
CASSHPSGGRYNSPLHF
>TRBD1|TRBV7-2|NA|TRBJ2-3
TGTGCCAGCAGCCCCCAGGGACAGAACACAGATACGCAGTATTTT
CASSPQGQNTDTQYF
>NA|TRBV11-2|NA|TRBJ1-1
TGTGCCAGCAGCTTAGGTGGGGTGCGGAACACTGAAGCTTTCTTT
CASSLGGVRNTEAFF
>NA|TRBV28|NA|TRBJ1-2
TGTGCCAGCAGTTCGCCGAGCTATGGCTACACCTTC
CASSSPSYGYTF
>NA|TRBV6-5|NA|TRBJ2-7
TGTGCCAGCAGTTACTCCTTGTCCGGAGCCTACGAGCAGTACTTC
CASSYSLSGAYEQYF
>NA|TRBV27|NA|TRBJ1-5
TGTGCCAGCAGGAAAGTGGAGGGAGGCCAGCCCCAGCATTTT
CASRKVEGGQPQHF
>TRBD1|TRBV6-6|NA|TRBJ2-6
TGTGCCAGCAGTCCTTCCGGGACAGCTTCTGGGGCCAACGTCCTGACTTTC
CASSPSGTASGANVLTF
>NA|TRBV24-1|NA|TRBJ1-4
TGTGCCACCAGTGATCCCAATAGGCCAACTAATGAAAAACTGTTTTTT
CATSDPNRPTNEKLFF
>NA|TRBV3-1/TRBV3-2|NA|TRBJ1-5
TGTGCCAGCAGCCAAAGGAGGCAGGGGCCCCAGCATTTT
CASSQRRQGPQHF
>NA|TRBV5-1|NA|TRBJ2-2
TGCGCCAGCAGCTTGGTCCACGGGGAGCTGTTTTTT
CASSLVHGELFF
>TRBD1|TRBV6-1|NA|TRBJ1-1
TGTGCCAGCAGTGAACCCGCATCCCGGACAGGGGGAACTGAAGCTTTCTTT
CASSEPASRTGGTEAFF
>NA|TRBV6-5|once|TRBJ1-5
TGTGCCAGCAGCGACCGGGGCCATAATCAGCCCCAGCATTTT
CASSDRGHNQPQHF
>NA|TRBV14|NA|TRBJ1-2
TGTGCCAGCAGCCAAGAGGGAGGTCATAACTATGGCTACACCTTC
CASSQEGGHNYGYTF
>NA|TRBV6-5|NA|TRBJ1-2
TGTGCCACCACGTACGGGACCGCCCGCGGCTACACCTTC
CATTYGTARGYTF
>NA|TRBV12-3/TRBV12-4|NA|TRBJ2-7
TGTGCCAGTGGCAGGGCCTACGAGCAGTACTTC
CASGRAYEQYF
>NA|TRBV7-2|NA|TRBJ1-2
TGTGCCAGCAGCTTAGAAGGATATGGCTACACCTTC
CASSLEGYGYTF
>NA|TRBV3-1/TRBV3-2|once|TRBJ1-1
TGTGCCAGCAGCCTAGAAGGGGGAGTTCGTAGGGCTTTCTTT
CASSLEGGVRRAFF
>NA|TRBV13|once|TRBJ1-2
TGTGCCAGCAGCTCAGGACAGCTCTATGGCTACACCTTC
CASSSGQLYGYTF
>NA|TRBV28|NA|TRBJ1-1
TGTGCCAGCAACGGGGCAGGGAACACTGAAGCTTTCTTT
CASNGAGNTEAFF
>NA|TRBV7-2|NA|TRBJ1-2
TGTGCCAGCAGCTTTCCGGCTCCTAACTATGGCTACACCTTC
CASSFPAPNYGYTF
>TRBD1|TRBV27|NA|TRBJ1-2
TGTGCCACAAGGACCAGGGGGAGAATCTATGGCTACACCTTC
CATRTRGRIYGYTF
>TRBD2|TRBV27|NA|TRBJ2-1
TGTGCCAGCACCCGACTAGCGGGGCAATTACAACATGAGCAGTTCTTC
CASTRLAGQLQHEQFF
>NA|TRBV10-3|NA|TRBJ1-2
TGTGCCATCAGTGAGCTTCAGGGCGTCGGCTACACCTTC
CAISELQGVGYTF